Each of the 21 T cell receptor beta chains below was sequenced from the same sample in a study of tumor and adjacent non-tumor tissue in lung cancer. Three rounds of nested PCR, following a modified ARM-PCR protocol, produced the TCRbeta library. TCRdb reprocessed the multiplex PCR reads via MiXCR and lists one record per CDR3 protein. This table holds roughly 120,000 distinct CDR3 sequences, 84% found once. The template was RNA from unsorted bulk tissue. Sequencing was performed on lung tumor tissue. These receptors originate from a man between 65 and 79 years old with non-small cell lung cancer.

The chain carries TRBV11-1 and TRBJ2-5; D not resolved. This CDR3 has 15 residues. Looked up from germline, CDR1 is SGHAT and CDR2 is FQDESV (reference sequence). The CDR3 DNA is TGTGTCATCAGCCTGGGTAGGAGTAATCAAGAGACCCAGTACTTC. Translated, it gives CVISLGRSNQETQYF.

About this clonotype itself: Sequence at one end of the junction differs from germline and may be a read error. The genes are TRBV28 and TRBJ1-1; D is undetermined. Germline V gene sequence: CDR1 MDHEN, CDR2 SYDVKM. This CDR3 is 15 amino acids long. The CDR3 protein is CASSLWPRYYTEAFF. Written as DNA, the CDR3 is TGTGCCAGCAGTTTATGGCCCAGATACTACACTGAGGCTTTCTTT.

V usage is TRBV12-3 or TRBV12-4 and J usage is TRBJ2-2, with 10 bases aligning to TRBD1. V shed 3 bases and J 4 bases; nucleotides not matched to a gene: 2. The CDR3 is made up of 15 amino acids. As DNA, the CDR3 is TGTGCCAGCAGTTTTTGGACAGGGGGCACCGGGGAGCTGTTTTTT. This translates into CASSFWTGGTGELFF.

This chain connects TRBV29-1 to TRBJ2-5; D unclear. Germline CDR1 reads SQVTM; CDR2 reads ANQGSEA. Trimming pared 3 bases from V and 5 bases from J, leaving 4 bases between. This CDR3 comprises 10 residues. CDR3 protein: CSVEVETQYF. For the CDR3, the DNA is TGCAGCGTTGAGGTGGAGACCCAGTACTTC. Full variable domain (remainder filled in from reference TRBV29-1 and TRBJ2-5): SAVISQKPSRDICQRGTSLTIQCQVDSQVTMMFWYRQQPGQSLTLIATANQGSEATYESGFVIDKFPISRPNLTFSTLTVSNMSPEDSSIYLCSVEVETQYFGPGTRLLVL.

Concerning this clonotype: The conserved phenylalanine or tryptophan is not found at the CDR3 terminus, so this likely reflects a read error. V gene TRBV9 combines with J gene TRBJ2-1; TRBD2 matches at 11 bases. The CDR3 loop spans 17 amino acids. The germline gives CDR1 SGDLS, CDR2 YYNGEE. V lost 2 bases, J lost 4 bases, and 8 bases stayed unmatched. CDR3 nucleotide sequence: TGTGCCAGCAGCGTGGGAGGGGGGACTAGCGGATACAATGAGCAGTTCTTG. It codes for CASSVGGGTSGYNEQFL.

The chain recombines TRBV29-1 with TRBJ1-1, with D perhaps matching TRBD1 (5 bases). This CDR3 has 15 amino acids. V lost 4 bases and J lost 11, with 26 bases in between. The germline gives CDR1 SQVTM, CDR2 ANQGSEA. CDR3 residues: CSVVEFGGMNIEAFF. DNA for the CDR3: TGCAGCGTTGTTGAATTCGGGGGAATGAACATTGAGGCTTTCTTT.

The rearrangement joins TRBV12-3 or TRBV12-4 to TRBJ1-1; no reliable D call. V shed 4 bases and J shed 5 bases, with 17 bases lying between them. The CDR3 totals 15 residues. CDR3 amino acids: CASSYSGSENTEAFF. The CDR3 DNA follows: TGTGCCAGCAGTTACTCCGGGTCGGAGAATACTGAAGCTTTCTTT.

The V and J genes are TRBV6-6 and TRBJ1-4; D unresolved. V lost 6 bases and J 12 bases, leaving 14 bases between the germline ends. CDR1 MNHNY and CDR2 SVGAGI come from the germline V gene (reference sequence). This CDR3 has 12 amino acids. The CDR3 loop is CASRLDAAQLFF. CDR3 nucleotide sequence: TGTGCCAGCAGATTAGACGCAGCCCAACTGTTTTTT.

Comment on this clonotype: Relative to the germline gene, one junction end is altered; a read error may explain this. The chain has TRBV7-8 and TRBJ2-3; D unclear. Germline-derived CDR1 and CDR2 are SGHVS and FQNEAQ. The CDR3 is made up of 16 amino acids. The CDR3 is CASNFLLWESADTRYF. For the CDR3, the DNA is TGTGCCAGCAACTTCTTATTATGGGAAAGCGCAGATACGCGGTATTTT.

About this clonotype itself: The germline gene is not matched at one end of the junction; a read error may be the cause. V is TRBV4-1 and J is TRBJ1-5; TRBD1 is a possible D gene (5 bases). Germline V gene data show CDR1 as MGHRA and CDR2 as YSYEKL. This CDR3 has 17 amino acids. The CDR3, as DNA: TGCGCCAGCGCCAAGTATCCGACGGGGGATAGCAATCAGCTCCAGCATTTT. This encodes CASAKYPTGDSNQLQHF.

The chain recombines TRBV4-1 with TRBJ1-1; no firm D call. V lost 3 bases and J 9 bases, leaving 26 bases between the germline ends. The CDR3 extends over 17 amino acids. The germline V gene has CDR1 MGHRA and CDR2 YSYEKL. The CDR3 spells CASSHAVQWRPYTQAFF. CDR3 DNA: TGCGCCAGCAGCCATGCAGTTCAGTGGCGGCCTTACACACAAGCTTTCTTT.

Remarks on this clonotype: A read error may account for a junction end that differs from germline. V and J are TRBV29-1 and TRBJ1-6; 9 bases are a match to TRBD1. The CDR3 has 13 residues. Germline V gene sequence: CDR1 SQVTM, CDR2 ANQGSEA. The CDR3 nucleotides are TGCATCGTTAGGGGACAGGGCAATTCACCCCTCCACTTT. This encodes CIVRGQGNSPLHF.

Regarding this clonotype: One end of the junction varies from germline; a read error may be responsible. V and J are TRBV6-2 or TRBV6-3 and TRBJ2-7; 11 nucleotides align to TRBD2. Germline loops: CDR1 MNHEY, CDR2 SVGEGT. The CDR3 runs to 18 residues. The CDR3 coding sequence is TGTGCCAACAGTTCCTACCCGAGTCTAGCGGGAGGAACCTACGAGCAATACTTC. Translated: CANSSYPSLAGGTYEQYF.

This clonotype was seen more than once but under ten times. The chain employs TRBV19 and TRBJ1-5; D unclear. Germline lookup yields CDR1 LNHDA and CDR2 SQIVND (reference sequence). V dropped 4 bases and J dropped 2 bases, with 6 bases sitting between them. The CDR3 loop spans 13 amino acids. The CDR3 loop is CASSKIRNQPQHF. The CDR3, as DNA: TGTGCCAGTAGTAAGATCCGCAATCAGCCCCAGCATTTT.

Remarks on this clonotype: An end of the junction does not agree with germline; a read error may underlie this. The CDR3 sequence is CASSLVGEGPNELFF. CDR3 DNA sequence: TGTGCCAGCAGCCTAGTAGGGGAGGGTCCGAATGAGCTGTTTTTC. The genes are TRBV11-3 and TRBJ2-1, with TRBD2 matching 7 bases. There are 15 residues in the CDR3. In germline, CDR1 is SGHNT, CDR2 YENEEA. The full variable domain, with the rest looked up from reference TRBV11-3 and TRBJ2-1, is EAGVVQSPRYKIIEKKQPVAFWCNPISGHNTLYWYLQNLGQGPELLIRYENEEAVDDSQLPKDRFSAERLKGVDSTLKIQPAELGDSAVYLCASSLVGEGPNELFFGPGTRLTVL.

In regard to this clonotype: A read error may produce the germline difference seen at one junction end. The chain recombines TRBV11-1 with TRBJ2-1; 10 bases are shared with TRBD1. The germline gives CDR1 SGHAT, CDR2 FQDESV (reference sequence). The CDR3 totals 16 residues. CDR3 amino acids: CASSLRPGQGPHEQFF. DNA for the CDR3: TGCGCCAGCAGCCTCCGGCCGGGACAGGGGCCACACGAGCAGTTCTTC.

With regard to this clonotype: Compared with germline, one end of the junction differs, possibly owing to a read error. The V and J genes are TRBV10-3 and TRBJ1-6; 7 bases agree with TRBD1. Germline loops: CDR1 ENHRY, CDR2 SYGVKD. This CDR3 contains 14 residues. In DNA form, the CDR3 reads TGTACCATCAATAGACAGGGACATAATTCACCCCTCCACTTT. Amino acids: CTINRQGHNSPLHF.

A remark on this clonotype: Its ends do not fully match the called genes, so a read error is possible. The chain is built from TRBV5-5 and TRBJ2-5; TRBD2 might be the D (5 bases). From germline, CDR1 is SGHKS and CDR2 YYEKEE (reference sequence). CDR3 size: 13 residues. The CDR3 spells CSSSLVSPEAQYF. The CDR3 DNA reads as TGTTCCAGTAGCTTGGTCAGTCCGGAGGCCCAGTACTTC.

For this clonotype: No conserved phenylalanine or tryptophan ends this CDR3, so it is likely a read error. This rearrangement joins TRBV29-1 to TRBJ2-6; possibly TRBD1 for D (5 bases). Germline V CDR1 and CDR2: SQVTM, ANQGSEA. The CDR3 is 12 residues long. CDR3 DNA sequence: TGCAGCGCCCACTCTGGGGCCAAAGTCCTGACTTAC. This translates into CSAHSGAKVLTY.

J is TRBJ2-2 and V is TRBV29-1; 10 nucleotides align to TRBD2. Per germline, CDR1 SQVTM and CDR2 ANQGSEA. This CDR3 has 14 residues. The junction had 8 bases not matched to a gene; V was cut back by 8 bases and J by 5 bases. The CDR3 is CSTNVAGGTGELFF. In DNA form, the CDR3 reads TGCAGCACTAACGTAGCGGGGGGTACCGGGGAGCTGTTTTTT.

V usage is TRBV20-1 and J usage is TRBJ2-5, with D perhaps TRBD1 or TRBD2 (5 bases each). The J call is in doubt because the DNA end fits TRBJ2-1 better. Germline lookup yields CDR1 DFQATT and CDR2 SNEGSKA (reference sequence). The CDR3 is 13 residues long. The CDR3 region is CSAGTALGETQFF. Here the CDR3 DNA reads TGCAGTGCCGGCACGGCCCTAGGGGAGACCCAGTTCTTC.